The T cell receptor beta chain under discussion was sequenced for a study of blood T cell repertoires in COVID-19. On the study more broadly: PBMCs, B-cell-depleted T cells, or T cells provided the cDNA or gDNA that made up the material.

In the original analysis: Reference gene primer amplification yielded estimated nucleated cell counts. TCRdb's copy holds only in-frame clones and misses some; the assay was immunoSEQ multiplex PCR. The V and J calls and clone size are taken from that table; D and trimming were inferred from the DNA. The sample holds about 310,000 clones, about 89% seen once. Trimming cost V 5 bases and J 4 bases; bases outside gene matches: 11. Germline-derived CDR1 and CDR2 are MNHEY and SMNVEV (reference sequence). This CDR3 is built from 16 residues. The specimen was peripheral blood. The receptor was derived from a woman in her forties or fifties who had recovered from COVID-19. The chain joins TRBV27 to TRBJ2-5; 9 nucleotides agree with TRBD1. CDR3 loop: CASSEAGTGSRETQYF. CDR3 nucleotides: TGTGCCAGCAGTGAAGCCGGGACAGGGTCGAGAGAGACCCAGTACTTC.